This entry describes one T cell receptor beta chain. Its cognate antigen has yet to be identified. Qualities for individual bases were not recorded, and no much larger clone is one base off. The data originate from a study of a mutant IDH1 vaccine in newly diagnosed glioma (dated by TCRdb to the early 2020s). Study-level background: Eight vaccinations were administered to patients in weeks 1, 3, 5, 7, 11, 15, 19 and 23, corresponding to visits V03 through V10. In the chemotherapy-containing groups, vaccination started alongside temozolomide cycles, whereas in patients who had radiotherapy alone it started 4-6 weeks after radiotherapy. Of the roughly 33 treated patients, approximately 62% were male and roughly 40% were female, and a mean age of 40.4 years was recorded. Prior to enrollment, standard therapy consisting of radiotherapy alone, temozolomide alone, or radiochemotherapy with temozolomide had been administered to patients, with the combination being received by most patients. Six visits were used for peripheral blood collection: V03 (baseline), V05, V07, V10, V12 and V13. For exploratory analyses, under 30 treated patients had longitudinal TCRB deep sequencing done wherever samples were available. The paper as a whole reports these results and caveats: The authors noted that analyses of patient blood samples could not be reproduced because of sample limitations. PBMC samples for TCRB deep sequencing were selected based on availability. No apparent relationship was observed between pseudoprogression and alterations in the top peripheral T cell clonotypes detected by TCRB sequencing. Vaccine-induced immune responses across multiple MHC alleles were detected in 93.3% of patients.

Library method: the immunoSEQ multiplex PCR assay. The hsTCRB Kit was used according to the manufacturer's protocol to amplify rearranged TCR beta chain sequences. An Illumina MiSeq was used to sequence the TCRB libraries. As for how the authors treated the data: The proprietary platform of the kit vendor was used for demultiplexing, trimming and gene mapping. In TCRdb, the immuneACCESS table is reduced to in-frame sequences with V and J assigned. These tables do not hold every clone; where another copy was compared, an unresolved V gene accounts for under half, and the others remain unexplained. For V, J and clone size, that table is used; D and trimming come from the DNA. The sample table lists around 85,000 clones, about 82% of them with a count of one. The top ten hold roughly 2.2% of the sample. The CDR3, from cysteine to phenylalanine, totals 14 residues. Of the read, only the CDR3 DNA is kept; its 42 bases are in frame from base 1. CDR1 is given as LGHNA and CDR2 as YNFKEQ, both from the germline V gene. The V and J ends are trimmed by 4 bases and 4 bases, leaving 13 bases between them.

Interpreted using the paper, the time point label stands for: week 23, last vaccination. Every vaccine dose consisted of 300 ug of a 20-mer mutant IDH1 peptide in Montanide, administered subcutaneously together with topical imiquimod. Newly diagnosed WHO grade 3 or 4 IDH1-mutant astrocytomas showing loss of nuclear ATRX were present in the donors. The samples were drawn from NOA16, a multicentre, single-arm, open-label phase I trial in Germany that tested a mutant IDH1 peptide vaccine in humans for the first time. Genomic DNA for TCRB sequencing was isolated from EDTA blood with the DNeasy Blood and Tissue Kit.

The V and J segments used are TRBV4-2 and TRBJ1-1; TRBD1 is a weak D gene call, 5 bases matching. The sequenced sample was PBMCs, obtained from a glioma patient whose treatment included an IDH1 peptide vaccine. This clonotype was sampled from a man aged 25-45 years with glioma. Some clones in this sample may be carry-over from other donors' samples. The DNA is TGTGCCAGCAGCCCCAGGGTTGGGGGCACTGAAGCTTTCTTT. The translation is CASSPRVGGTEAFF.